The count of the clone carrying this T cell receptor (beta chain) is one. Its antigen remains unidentified. Germline CDR1 SGHVS, CDR2 FNYEAQ. CDR3 size: 18 residues. V lost 1 base to trimming and J lost 8 bases; unmatched junction nucleotides: 11. This sample was included in a study of cytomegalovirus exposure and HLA in healthy donors. The study's findings and limits: From TCR beta sequences, most subjects' HLA-A and HLA-B alleles were reportedly predicted accurately. The classifier was said to identify cytomegalovirus status with high specificity and sensitivity. In vitro, a few CMV-associated chains proved specific for CMV antigens.

60 Vbeta and 13 Jbeta primers were used in PCR. TCRdb's copy holds only in-frame clones and misses some; the assay was immunoSEQ multiplex PCR. The sample yields approximately 37,000 clones, 74% seen once. The receptor comes from a man aged 25-45 years in good health and CMV-seronegative. Sequenced input: PBMCs. The chain joins TRBV7-6 to TRBJ2-1; 13 bases are a match to TRBD2. CDR3 DNA sequence: TGTGCCAGCAGCTTAGAACTAGCGGGGGGGCTACCCCAAGATGAGCAGTTCTTC. It yields the protein CASSLELAGGLPQDEQFF.